This T cell receptor (beta chain) was retrieved from a study of blood T cell repertoires in COVID-19. About the research overall: The study drew acute and convalescent COVID-19 samples from the United States, Italy and Spain. T cells, B-cell-depleted T cells, or PBMCs supplied cDNA or gDNA.

The CDR3 contains 14 residues. Germline loops: CDR1 SNHLY, CDR2 FYNNEI. With 6 bases clipped from V and 2 bases from J, the junction kept 5 bases outside the gene matches. Original processing methods: Amplifying reference gene primers gave estimates of nucleated cell counts. Here immunoSEQ multiplex PCR was the method, and the copy in TCRdb shows in-frame clones only, minus some. V and J calls plus clone size are reproduced from that table; the DNA served to infer D and trimming. The repertoire includes roughly 390,000 clones, around 84% of them detected once, and approximately 3.6% sits in the top ten.

The receptor's source is a woman between 18 and 29 years old with acute or convalescent COVID-19. The sequenced material came from peripheral blood. V gene TRBV2 combines with J gene TRBJ2-7, with 9 bases lining up with TRBD1. The DNA for the CDR3 is TGTGCCAGCAGCCGGGACAGGGAGACCTACGAGCAGTACTTC. Translated: CASSRDRETYEQYF.